The 27 T cell receptor beta chains reported below all come from one sample, sequenced in a study of cytomegalovirus exposure and HLA in healthy donors. The PCR was carried out with 60 Vbeta primers and 13 Jbeta primers. Method: immunoSEQ multiplex PCR; TCRdb's copy keeps in-frame clones and lacks some. This table has 72,000 or so clones, around 64% appearing once. Sequencing was carried out using PBMCs. All receptors derive from a woman aged 50 to 60 in good health and CMV-seronegative.

The CDR3 protein is CASSLSVTGGGYGYTF. Written as DNA, the CDR3 is TGTGCCAGCAGTTTATCTGTCACAGGGGGCGGCTATGGCTACACCTTC. The V call is TRBV27, the J call TRBJ1-2; TRBD1 matches at 9 bases. Germline V CDR1 and CDR2: MNHEY, SMNVEV (reference sequence). With 0 bases clipped from V and 4 bases from J, the junction kept 6 bases outside the gene matches. The CDR3 covers 16 residues.

Concerning this clone itself: Other DNA sequences in the sample encode the same CDR3. The V gene is TRBV6-1, the J gene TRBJ1-2, with D unclear. The CDR3 length is 12 residues. With 4 bases removed from V and 2 bases from J, the gap between germline ends came to 5 bases. Germline lookup yields CDR1 MNHNS and CDR2 SASEGT. Here the CDR3 reads CASSVLNYGYTF. CDR3 coding DNA: TGTGCCAGCAGTGTCCTCAACTATGGCTACACCTTC.

This clone appeared a single time. The chain has TRBV5-1 and TRBJ1-2; the match to TRBD1 covers 10 bases. The V segment lost 0 bases and the J segment 7 bases; nucleotides outside the gene matches: 6. CDR3 length: 15 residues. Germline V CDR1 and CDR2: SGHRS, YFSETQ. CDR3 sequence: CASSLAEGQGFGYTF. Written as DNA, the CDR3 is TGCGCCAGCAGCTTGGCGGAGGGACAGGGGTTTGGCTACACCTTC.

This sequence joins TRBV2 and TRBJ1-5; 7 bases match TRBD1. The V and J ends lost 6 bases and 4 bases, in that order; junction bases with no gene match: 6. In germline, CDR1 is SNHLY, CDR2 FYNNEI. The CDR3 spans 14 residues. The CDR3 reads CASSPGQENQPQHF. The DNA of the CDR3 is TGTGCCAGCAGCCCCGGACAGGAGAATCAGCCCCAGCATTTT.

The V call is TRBV20-1, the J call TRBJ2-2, with D hard to call. There are 11 residues in the CDR3. V dropped 3 bases and J dropped 6 bases, with 5 bases sitting between them. CDR1 and CDR2 from the germline V gene are DFQATT and SNEGSKA (reference sequence). Written as DNA, the CDR3 is TGCAGTGCTAGCTCGGCCGGGGAGCTGTTTTTT. Translated: CSASSAGELFF.

The chain links TRBV27 to TRBJ2-7, with D possibly being TRBD2 (7 bases). The germline gives CDR1 MNHEY, CDR2 SMNVEV (reference sequence). This CDR3 region has 16 residues. The ends were cut back, 6 bases at V and 2 bases at J, with 20 bases in the middle. Here the CDR3 DNA reads TGTGCCAGCAGCCTACTAGGGGGAGGGCCTCCCTACGAGCAGTACTTC. Its protein product is CASSLLGGGPPYEQYF.

In its sample, this clone was seen a few times. The chain combines TRBV6-5 with TRBJ1-1, with D perhaps matching TRBD1 (6 bases). The length of the CDR3 is 15 residues. CDR1 MNHEY and CDR2 SVGAGI come from the germline V gene. Trimming removed 2 bases at V and 4 bases at J, with 14 bases between. The CDR3: CASSYTDRGVTEAFF. In DNA form, the CDR3 reads TGTGCCAGCAGTTACACGGACAGAGGGGTCACTGAAGCTTTCTTT.

V usage is TRBV4-2 and J usage is TRBJ1-3; D gene uncertain. CDR1 and CDR2 (germline): LGHNA, YNFKEQ. Trimming stripped 0 bases from V and 1 base from J, with 10 bases between. The CDR3 contains 16 residues. The CDR3: CASSQDAGISGNTIYF. As DNA, the CDR3 is TGTGCCAGCAGCCAAGATGCGGGCATTTCTGGAAACACCATATATTTT.

The chain combines TRBV7-9 with TRBJ2-3; 11 bases map to TRBD2. Unmatched junction bases numbered 7, after V lost 5 bases and J lost 6 bases. Germline V gene sequence: CDR1 SEHNR, CDR2 FQNEAQ (reference sequence). The CDR3 sequence is 15 residues long. CDR3 region: CASSPTSGSSDTQYF. DNA of the CDR3: TGTGCCAGCAGCCCCACTAGCGGGAGTTCTGATACGCAGTATTTT.

J is TRBJ2-7 and V is TRBV30, with D tentatively TRBD2 (6 bases). The CDR3 is made up of 13 amino acids. Germline V gene sequence: CDR1 GTSNPN, CDR2 SVGIG (reference sequence). The ends were cut back, 4 bases at V and 6 bases at J, with 16 bases in the middle. This CDR3 reads CAWNRAAGFEQYF. The DNA for the CDR3 is TGTGCCTGGAATAGGGCAGCGGGCTTCGAGCAGTACTTC.

This chain links TRBV5-4 with TRBJ2-6, with a tentative D call TRBD1 (6 bases). Germline CDR1 SGHNT, CDR2 YYREEE (reference sequence). The CDR3 covers 11 residues. V dropped 1 base and J dropped 19 bases, with 12 bases sitting between them. CDR3 in DNA: TGTGCCAGCAGCTTGTACCGGGACACTACTTTC. Amino acid sequence: CASSLYRDTTF.

J is TRBJ2-7 and V is TRBV21-1; TRBD1, the table's D call, lacks a check against the DNA. TRBV21-1 is a pseudogene locus. CDR3 size: 13 residues. CDR3 amino acids: CASSKGQGYEQYF. Here the CDR3 DNA reads TGTGCCAGCAGCAAAGGGCAGGGTTACGAGCAGTACTTC.

This clone was seen a few times. The CDR3 DNA reads TGCGCCAGCAGCGTCGGTTGGGAGCAGTACTTC. Amino acids: CASSVGWEQYF. V usage is TRBV5-1 and J usage is TRBJ2-5, with D possibly matching TRBD2 (5 bases). The CDR3 length is 11 residues. V lost 4 bases and J 11 bases, leaving 12 bases between the germline ends. Germline assignment: CDR1 SGHRS and CDR2 YFSETQ.

The table lists this clone with a few counts. The gene calls are TRBV6-5 and TRBJ2-2; 7 bases agree with TRBD2. Germline CDR1 reads MNHEY; CDR2 reads SVGAGI. CDR3 length: 14 residues. Trimming took 5 bases from V and 4 from J; bases not matched to a gene: 4. CDR3 protein: CASSRPGGTGELFF. CDR3 sequence (DNA): TGTGCCAGCAGTCGACCGGGGGGCACCGGGGAGCTGTTTTTT.

CDR3 in DNA: TGTGCCAGCAGCTTATACCAGACAGGGGGCGGTGAAAAACTGTTTTTT. Amino acid sequence: CASSLYQTGGGEKLFF. The rearrangement links TRBV5-6 to TRBJ1-4, with TRBD1 matching over 10 bases. This CDR3 is built from 16 residues. Germline V lookup: CDR1 SGHDT, CDR2 YYEEEE. The V segment lost 2 bases and the J segment 7 bases; nucleotides outside the gene matches: 8.

The genes are TRBV9 and TRBJ1-5, with D unresolved. This CDR3 contains 13 residues. Trimming removed 4 bases from V and 0 bases from J, with 5 bases in between. CDR1 and CDR2 from the germline V gene are SGDLS and YYNGEE. CDR3 region: CASSRDSNQPQHF. CDR3 nucleotide sequence: TGTGCCAGCAGCCGCGATAGCAATCAGCCCCAGCATTTT.

The chain carries TRBV9 and TRBJ2-6, with 7 nucleotides matching TRBD2. The CDR3 has 19 amino acids. V shed 0 bases, J shed 3 bases, and the junction held 12 bases outside the gene matches. Germline values: CDR1 SGDLS, CDR2 YYNGEE. CDR3 sequence reads: CASSVEASGLLGGANVLTF. CDR3 in DNA: TGTGCCAGCAGCGTAGAGGCTAGCGGTTTACTCGGTGGGGCCAACGTCCTGACTTTC. The entire variable domain, with the rest obtained from reference TRBV9 and TRBJ2-6, is as follows: DSGVTQTPKHLITATGQRVTLRCSPRSGDLSVYWYQQSLDQGLQFLIQYYNGEERAKGNILERFSAQQFPDLHSELNLSSLELGDSALYFCASSVEASGLLGGANVLTFGAGSRLTVL.

The V call is TRBV2, the J call TRBJ2-1; TRBD1 might be the D (6 bases). CDR1 SNHLY and CDR2 FYNNEI come from the germline V gene. V gave up 8 bases and J gave up 0 bases, with 11 bases separating them. The CDR3 has 14 amino acids. For the CDR3, the DNA is TGTGCCAGCCCCTACAGGGACTCCTACAATGAGCAGTTCTTC. It codes for CASPYRDSYNEQFF. Full variable domain (rest looked up from reference TRBV2 and TRBJ2-1): EPEVTQTPSHQVTQMGQEVILRCVPISNHLYFYWYRQILGQKVEFLVSFYNNEISEKSEIFDDQFSVERPDGSNFTLKIRSTKLEDSAMYFCASPYRDSYNEQFFGPGTRLTVL.

V is TRBV18 and J is TRBJ1-5, with D possibly being TRBD1 (6 bases). The germline V gene encodes CDR1 KGHSH and CDR2 LQKENI. The V and J ends lost 3 bases and 5 bases respectively, with 11 bases between them. This CDR3 comprises 14 residues. In DNA, the CDR3 is TGTGCCAGCTCACCGGACGGGGGGCATCAGCCCCAGCATTTT. Translating gives CASSPDGGHQPQHF.

The rearrangement links TRBV28 to TRBJ2-2, with D maybe TRBD2 (6 bases). The ends were cut back, 2 bases at V and 0 bases at J, with 10 bases in the middle. This CDR3 has 16 amino acids. Per the germline V gene, CDR1 is MDHEN and CDR2 is SYDVKM. The chain's CDR3 is CASSLRGGTNTGELFF. DNA of the CDR3: TGTGCCAGCAGTTTAAGGGGAGGAACGAACACCGGGGAGCTGTTTTTT. The full variable domain, in which reference TRBV28 and TRBJ2-2 provide the parts outside the CDR3, is DVKVTQSSRYLVKRTGEKVFLECVQDMDHENMFWYRQDPGLGLRLIYFSYDVKMKEKGDIPEGYSVSREKKERFSLILESASTNQTSMYLCASSLRGGTNTGELFFGEGSRLTVL.

The chain recombines TRBV11-1 with TRBJ2-2, with a weak D call TRBD1 (5 bases). Trimming took off 4 bases at V and 5 bases at J, with 11 bases between the two ends. CDR1 and CDR2 (germline): SGHAT, FQDESV (reference sequence). CDR3 size: 14 residues. The CDR3: CASSSAGLTGELFF. The CDR3 DNA is TGTGCCAGCAGCTCGGCAGGGCTAACCGGGGAGCTGTTTTTT.

The genes are TRBV30 and TRBJ1-5; 7 nucleotides match TRBD1. CDR1 GTSNPN and CDR2 SVGIG come from the germline V gene (reference sequence). Trimming at V came to 2 bases and at J to 4 bases, leaving 5 bases not matched to a gene. This CDR3 has 14 amino acids. DNA of the CDR3: TGTGCCTGGAGTTGGGGACAGTTAAATCAGCCCCAGCATTTT. Its translation: CAWSWGQLNQPQHF. The full variable domain, completed using reference TRBV30 and TRBJ1-5, is SQTIHQWPATLVQPVGSPLSLECTVEGTSNPNLYWYRQAAGRGLQLLFYSVGIGQISSEVPQNLSASRPQDRQFILSSKKLLLSDSGFYLCAWSWGQLNQPQHFGDGTRLSIL.

This chain joins TRBV7-2 and TRBJ2-3; no firm D call. This CDR3 is built from 15 residues. V was pared by 4 bases and J by 4 bases, with 15 bases between. The germline CDR1 and CDR2 sequences are SGHTA and FQGNSA. The CDR3 protein is CASSSAFALSDTQYF. Here the CDR3 DNA reads TGTGCCAGCAGCTCTGCGTTCGCTTTGTCAGATACGCAGTATTTT.

This clone was counted only a few times. The chain has TRBV30 and TRBJ2-5; perhaps TRBD2 as D (6 bases). This CDR3 comprises 13 residues. V shed 0 bases and J shed 4 bases, with 9 bases lying between them. Germline CDR1 and CDR2: GTSNPN and SVGIG (reference sequence). The CDR3 is CAWSVAGRETQYF. The CDR3, as DNA: TGTGCCTGGAGTGTGGCGGGACGAGAGACCCAGTACTTC.

V is TRBV6-6 and J is TRBJ1-1; D call uncertain. Germline V gives CDR1 MNHNY, CDR2 SVGAGI (reference sequence). This CDR3 contains 12 residues. The germline V and J ends were trimmed by 6 bases and 4 bases, with 9 bases remaining between them. CDR3 amino acids: CASSSAVTEAFF. CDR3 DNA: TGTGCCAGCAGCTCGGCGGTCACTGAAGCTTTCTTT.

This clone was seen a handful of times. V usage is TRBV5-1 and J usage is TRBJ2-1; 7 positions agree with TRBD2. In germline, CDR1 is SGHRS, CDR2 YFSETQ. After removal of 0 bases from V and 3 bases from J, the junction contained 9 bases not matched to a gene. The CDR3 is made up of 17 amino acids. The CDR3 DNA reads as TGCGCCAGCAGCTTGGGTGGGAGGGCATTCAGCTACAATGAGCAGTTCTTC. It is translated as CASSLGGRAFSYNEQFF.

The rearrangement joins TRBV28 to TRBJ1-1; 7 bases fit TRBD1. V lost 3 bases and J lost 4; bases outside the gene matches: 5. CDR3 size: 14 residues. Germline V gives CDR1 MDHEN, CDR2 SYDVKM. The CDR3 region is CASSFRGRSTEAFF. The CDR3 DNA reads as TGTGCCAGCAGTTTCAGGGGGAGGAGCACTGAAGCTTTCTTT.